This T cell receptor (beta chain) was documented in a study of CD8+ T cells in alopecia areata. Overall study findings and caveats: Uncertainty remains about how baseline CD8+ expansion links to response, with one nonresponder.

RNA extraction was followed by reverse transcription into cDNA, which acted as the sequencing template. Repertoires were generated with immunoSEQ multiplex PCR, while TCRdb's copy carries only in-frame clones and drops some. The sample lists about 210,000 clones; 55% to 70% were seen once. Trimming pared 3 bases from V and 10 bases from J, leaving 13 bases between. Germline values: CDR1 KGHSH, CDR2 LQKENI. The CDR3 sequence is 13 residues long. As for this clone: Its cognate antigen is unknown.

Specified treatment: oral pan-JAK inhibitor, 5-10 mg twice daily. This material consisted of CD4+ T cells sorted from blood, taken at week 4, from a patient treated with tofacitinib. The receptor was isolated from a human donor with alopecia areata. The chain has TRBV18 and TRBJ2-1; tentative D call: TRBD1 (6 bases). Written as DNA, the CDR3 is TGTGCCAGCTCACCCGACAGGAGTCTCGAGCAGTTCTTC. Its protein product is CASSPDRSLEQFF.